The 31 T cell receptor beta chains in this list originate from one sample, sequenced in a study of shared clonotypes between healthy human individuals. It was CD45RO-negative cells, positively selected for CCR7, that made up naive CD8 cells, with terminally differentiated effector memory CD45RA+ cells excluded. The data were produced by immunoSEQ multiplex PCR, yet TCRdb's version contains in-frame clones alone and is incomplete. Counted here are hundreds of thousands of clones, 95% to 96% occurring once; the ten biggest clones make up approximately 0.1%. Specimen: naive CD8+ T cells sorted from blood. These receptors were obtained from a woman aged 30 to 39 in good health.

The genes are TRBV2 and TRBJ2-1; the D gene is possibly TRBD1 (6 bases). V dropped 3 bases and J dropped 8 bases, with 20 bases sitting between them. Germline V gene data show CDR1 as SNHLY and CDR2 as FYNNEI. This CDR3 is 16 amino acids long. In DNA, the CDR3 is TGTGCCAGCAGTGACCCGCCCTCGCCCGCAGGGGATGAGCAGTTCTTC. It yields the protein CASSDPPSPAGDEQFF.

The rearrangement uses TRBV4-1 and TRBJ2-2; either TRBD1 or TRBD2 may supply D (5 bases each). The CDR3 is 14 residues long. V was trimmed by 8 bases and J by 0 bases, leaving 10 bases between them. From germline, CDR1 is MGHRA and CDR2 YSYEKL. This CDR3 is CASRRGPNTGELFF. The CDR3, as DNA: TGCGCCAGCCGTCGGGGCCCGAACACCGGGGAGCTGTTTTTT.

The rearrangement uses TRBV5-1 and TRBJ2-3, with 7 bases aligning to TRBD2. Per the germline V gene, CDR1 is SGHRS and CDR2 is YFSETQ. Unmatched junction bases numbered 3, after V lost 2 bases and J lost 3 bases. CDR3 length: 14 amino acids. CDR3 DNA: TGCGCCAGCAGCTTTGGGGGGGTTACAGATACGCAGTATTTT. This encodes CASSFGGVTDTQYF.

The DNA of the CDR3 is TGTGCCATCACGGAGGACAACTCCTACGAGCAGTACTTC. Its translation: CAITEDNSYEQYF. V is TRBV6-5 and J is TRBJ2-7, with D tentatively TRBD1 or TRBD2 (5 bases each). Trimming cost V 10 bases and J 0 bases, with 13 bases left between them. Germline assignment: CDR1 MNHEY and CDR2 SVGAGI. The CDR3 is 13 residues long.

This chain connects TRBV11-2 to TRBJ2-2; 13 nucleotides align to TRBD2. CDR1 is SGHAT, CDR2 FQNNGV, per germline. V shed 4 bases and J 4 bases; nucleotides not matched to a gene: 6. This CDR3 spans 17 amino acids. CDR3 protein: CASSSQGLAGATGELFF. DNA of the CDR3: TGTGCCAGCAGCTCCCAAGGACTAGCGGGAGCCACCGGGGAGCTGTTTTTT.

V gene TRBV2 combines with J gene TRBJ1-2, with TRBD1 matching over 9 bases. Trimming took 4 bases from V and 0 from J; bases not matched to a gene: 3. Germline CDR1 and CDR2: SNHLY and FYNNEI. This CDR3 contains 15 residues. The CDR3 DNA reads TGTGCCAGCAGTGGACAGGGGGGTGCTAACTATGGCTACACCTTC. This encodes CASSGQGGANYGYTF. Full variable domain (remainder filled in from reference TRBV2 and TRBJ1-2): EPEVTQTPSHQVTQMGQEVILRCVPISNHLYFYWYRQILGQKVEFLVSFYNNEISEKSEIFDDQFSVERPDGSNFTLKIRSTKLEDSAMYFCASSGQGGANYGYTFGSGTRLTVV.

The gene calls are TRBV2 and TRBJ2-7; D tentatively fits TRBD1 or TRBD2 (6 bases each). The CDR3 consists of 15 residues. V lost 6 bases, J lost 2 bases, and 17 bases lay in between. The germline gives CDR1 SNHLY, CDR2 FYNNEI. The CDR3 here is CASREGTGMAYEQYF. The CDR3 DNA sequence: TGTGCCAGCAGGGAGGGCACAGGGATGGCCTACGAGCAGTACTTC.

The chain is built from TRBV1 and TRBJ2-7. TRBV1 is an annotated pseudogene. CDR3 length: 14 amino acids. The CDR3 loop reads CTSSPPGPHYEQYF. For the CDR3, the DNA is TGCACCAGCAGCCCGCCCGGTCCACACTACGAGCAGTACTTC.

This chain joins TRBV7-8 and TRBJ2-6; tentatively, D is TRBD1 or TRBD2 (6 bases each). V lost 6 bases to trimming and J lost 0 bases, with 9 bases between them. This CDR3 region has 15 residues. Per the germline V gene, CDR1 is SGHVS and CDR2 is FQNEAQ. The CDR3 is CASRGGSSGANVLTF. CDR3 nucleotides: TGTGCCAGCAGAGGGGGGAGCTCTGGGGCCAACGTCCTGACTTTC. Filled out from reference TRBV7-8 and TRBJ2-6, the complete variable domain reads GAGVSQSPRYKVAKRGQDVALRCDPISGHVSLFWYQQALGQGPEFLTYFQNEAQLDKSGLPSDRFFAERPEGSVSTLKIQRTQQEDSAVYLCASRGGSSGANVLTFGAGSRLTVL.

A note on this clone: In the same sample, other DNA sequences code for this CDR3. The chain is built from TRBV7-2 and TRBJ2-7; D gene unclear. CDR1 and CDR2 from the germline V gene are SGHTA and FQGNSA. Deletions cut 2 bases from V and 0 bases from J, with 5 bases between. CDR3 length: 13 amino acids. CDR3: CASSLTPSYEQYF. As DNA, the CDR3 is TGTGCCAGCAGCTTAACCCCCTCCTACGAGCAGTACTTC.

Concerning this clone itself: Within the sample, other DNA sequences also encode this same CDR3. The chain joins TRBV6-5 to TRBJ2-7, with D perhaps matching TRBD1 (6 bases). CDR1 is MNHEY and CDR2 is SVGAGI in the germline V gene. V was trimmed by 2 bases and J by 1 base, leaving 9 bases between them. The CDR3 is 14 residues long. The chain's CDR3 is CASSYGRGSYEQYF. Written as DNA, the CDR3 is TGTGCCAGCAGTTACGGCAGGGGATCCTACGAGCAGTACTTC.

The J gene is TRBJ2-1, the V gene TRBV27; the D gene is possibly TRBD2 (5 bases). Trimming removed 4 bases at V and 1 base at J, with 17 bases between. The CDR3 length is 17 residues. Germline V CDR1 and CDR2: MNHEY, SMNVEV (reference sequence). The DNA for the CDR3 is TGTGCCAGCAGTTCGCCCCGAGCGGTCGTTTCCTACAATGAGCAGTTCTTC. Translation: CASSSPRAVVSYNEQFF.

This chain connects TRBV7-8 to TRBJ1-2; no reliable D call. The V end lost 9 bases, the J end lost 6 bases, and 17 bases lay between the germline ends. The CDR3 is made up of 13 amino acids. Looked up from germline, CDR1 is SGHVS and CDR2 is FQNEAQ. As DNA, the CDR3 is TGTGCCAGAGACCCCGGTCCGTATAATGGCTACACCTTC. Amino acid sequence: CARDPGPYNGYTF.

This chain links TRBV13 with TRBJ1-2; D not resolved. This CDR3 has 16 residues. Germline loops: CDR1 PRHDT, CDR2 FYEKMQ (reference sequence). V was cut by 5 bases and J by 3 bases, with 19 bases left in between. Here the CDR3 reads CASSLAWDEGDYGYTF. The CDR3 DNA is TGTGCCAGCAGCCTGGCGTGGGATGAGGGCGACTATGGCTACACCTTC.

The DNA of the CDR3 is TGTGCCAGTAGTCCCGGGACAGGGGGCCTTCAGCCCCAGCATTTT. The encoded protein is CASSPGTGGLQPQHF. This chain connects TRBV19 to TRBJ1-5, with 12 bases that match TRBD1. The germline V gene encodes CDR1 LNHDA and CDR2 SQIVND (reference sequence). The CDR3 contains 15 residues. With 5 bases clipped from V and 6 bases from J, the junction kept 5 bases outside the gene matches.

The V call is TRBV19, the J call TRBJ2-7; D unclear. V was pared by 4 bases and J by 2 bases, with 9 bases between. The CDR3 runs 13 residues. In germline, CDR1 is LNHDA, CDR2 SQIVND (reference sequence). The CDR3 loop reads CASSTTMTYEQYF. In DNA, the CDR3 is TGTGCCAGTAGTACGACAATGACCTACGAGCAGTACTTC.

The chain has TRBV28 and TRBJ1-3, with a weak D call TRBD1 (6 bases). The CDR3 consists of 15 residues. V dropped 6 bases and J dropped 0 bases, with 12 bases sitting between them. From germline, CDR1 is MDHEN and CDR2 SYDVKM. The CDR3 sequence: CASSINRASGNTIYF. The CDR3 nucleotides are TGTGCCAGCAGCATCAACAGGGCCTCTGGAAACACCATATATTTT.

The chain couples TRBV27 to TRBJ2-7; D is uncertain. CDR1 and CDR2 (germline): MNHEY, SMNVEV (reference sequence). The CDR3 covers 13 residues. V was clipped by 3 bases and J by 0 bases, with 6 bases between them. CDR3: CASSFAYSYEQYF. The CDR3 DNA reads TGTGCCAGCAGTTTTGCATACTCCTACGAGCAGTACTTC.

The V call is TRBV5-4, the J call TRBJ2-5; a weak D match, TRBD2 (5 bases). CDR1 and CDR2 from the germline V gene are SGHNT and YYREEE (reference sequence). Trimming stripped 2 bases from V and 5 bases from J, with 10 bases between. The CDR3 is 13 residues long. CDR3 sequence reads: CASSLVASETQYF. The CDR3 bases are TGTGCCAGCAGCTTAGTAGCGTCGGAGACCCAGTACTTC.

The rearrangement links TRBV5-6 to TRBJ2-1; D perhaps matches TRBD1 (5 bases). The CDR3 has 15 amino acids. CDR1 and CDR2 from the germline V gene are SGHDT and YYEEEE. V dropped 3 bases and J dropped 4 bases, with 14 bases sitting between them. CDR3 loop: CASSSIRGSYNEQFF. The CDR3 DNA sequence: TGTGCCAGCAGCTCAATAAGGGGCAGTTACAATGAGCAGTTCTTC.

On this clone: Its ends do not fully match the called genes, so a read error is possible. The rearrangement links TRBV5-4 to TRBJ2-1, with 13 bases identical to TRBD2. The germline gives CDR1 SGHNT, CDR2 YYREEE (reference sequence). The CDR3 is 17 amino acids. The CDR3 protein is CASTRTSGRPSSNEQFF. CDR3 DNA sequence: TGTGCCAGCACCAGGACTAGCGGGAGACCCTCCTCCAATGAGCAGTTCTTC.

This chain uses TRBV7-9 with TRBJ1-1; D ambiguous. Germline V gene lookup returns CDR1 SEHNR and CDR2 FQNEAQ (reference sequence). V lost 0 bases and J lost 0, with 8 bases in between. This CDR3 spans 15 amino acids. CDR3 sequence: CASSLAEFMNTEAFF. The CDR3 nucleotides read TGTGCCAGCAGCTTAGCCGAGTTTATGAACACTGAAGCTTTCTTT.

Only one count was recorded for this clone. This rearrangement joins TRBV4-2 to TRBJ2-5; D gene uncertain. There are 15 residues in the CDR3. Germline V gives CDR1 LGHNA, CDR2 YNFKEQ. V lost 3 bases and J 5 bases, leaving 16 bases between the germline ends. The CDR3 bases are TGTGCCAGCAGCCAGACACGACTCCCAGCGGAGACCCAGTACTTC. Protein product: CASSQTRLPAETQYF.

This sequence joins TRBV2 and TRBJ2-5, with TRBD1 matching over 10 bases. Per germline, CDR1 SNHLY and CDR2 FYNNEI. The CDR3 is 16 residues long. With 5 bases clipped from V and 2 bases from J, the junction kept 8 bases outside the gene matches. The CDR3 nucleotides read TGTGCCAGCAGTCAGGGGACAGGGGAGTGGCAAGAGACCCAGTACTTC. It encodes CASSQGTGEWQETQYF.

V usage is TRBV18 and J usage is TRBJ2-7; D might be TRBD1 (5 bases). Trimming left V 4 bases short and J 0 bases short, with 22 bases between. This CDR3 spans 18 amino acids. In germline, CDR1 is KGHSH, CDR2 LQKENI. CDR3 DNA sequence: TGTGCCAGCTCACTCAAGACCCCTACAGGCAGGTTCTCCTACGAGCAGTACTTC. Its protein product is CASSLKTPTGRFSYEQYF.

This clone was seen a single time. The V call is TRBV20-1, the J call TRBJ2-5; D is undetermined. V lost 5 bases and J 4 bases, leaving 5 bases between the germline ends. The germline CDR1 and CDR2 sequences are DFQATT and SNEGSKA (reference sequence). CDR3 length: 10 amino acids. The CDR3 coding sequence is TGCAGTGCTCAAACAGAGACCCAGTACTTC. Translated: CSAQTETQYF.

The chain has TRBV6-1 and TRBJ2-1; D remains ambiguous. Looked up from germline, CDR1 is MNHNS and CDR2 is SASEGT. Between the trimmed V and J ends, which lost 0 bases and 1 base, there was a span of 16 bases. This CDR3 is 18 amino acids long. The chain's CDR3 is CASSEAPPSRMSYNEQFF. The CDR3 DNA is TGTGCCAGCAGTGAAGCCCCTCCTTCGCGGATGTCCTACAATGAGCAGTTCTTC.

As regards this clone: Other DNA sequences from this sample encode an identical CDR3 as well. The J gene is TRBJ2-1, the V gene TRBV28; 13 positions match TRBD2. Germline V lookup: CDR1 MDHEN, CDR2 SYDVKM. This CDR3 comprises 14 residues. V trimming: 3 bases; J trimming: 7 bases; junction bases outside the gene matches: 0. CDR3 residues: CASSLGLAGNEQFF. Here the CDR3 DNA reads TGTGCCAGCAGTTTGGGACTAGCGGGAAATGAGCAGTTCTTC. Full variable domain (rest looked up from reference TRBV28 and TRBJ2-1): DVKVTQSSRYLVKRTGEKVFLECVQDMDHENMFWYRQDPGLGLRLIYFSYDVKMKEKGDIPEGYSVSREKKERFSLILESASTNQTSMYLCASSLGLAGNEQFFGPGTRLTVL.

The rearrangement links TRBV19 to TRBJ1-5; D may be TRBD1 (5 bases). The germline gives CDR1 LNHDA, CDR2 SQIVND (reference sequence). V was cut by 7 bases and J by 2 bases, with 15 bases left in between. The CDR3 is 15 residues long. The CDR3 loop reads CASTSWGSGNQPQHF. CDR3 bases: TGTGCCAGTACCTCATGGGGGTCGGGCAATCAGCCCCAGCATTTT.

The chain employs TRBV30 and TRBJ2-2; no clear D gene. The germline V gene has CDR1 GTSNPN and CDR2 SVGIG (reference sequence). The CDR3 loop spans 11 amino acids. The V and J ends lost 2 bases and 5 bases respectively, with 3 bases between them. CDR3 loop: CAWSYTGELFF. In nucleotides, the CDR3 is TGTGCCTGGAGTTATACCGGGGAGCTGTTTTTT.

J is TRBJ2-7 and V is TRBV6-5; the D is unclear. This CDR3 is built from 16 residues. Germline CDR1 is MNHEY and CDR2 is SVGAGI. The V end was cut by 0 bases, the J end by 1 base, with 13 bases between. Here the CDR3 reads CASSYSITHPSYEQYF. The DNA of the CDR3 is TGTGCCAGCAGTTACTCGATCACGCACCCTTCCTACGAGCAGTACTTC.